This is a list of T cell receptor beta chains from one sample in a study of identical twins. TCRdb called the 5' RACE reads again in MiXCR, with one record for every CDR3 protein. Of 700,000 or so distinct CDR3 sequences listed, approximately 9% are singletons. These data were likewise used in another study, on yellow fever vaccine responses in identical twins.

The sequenced sample consisted of PBMCs. The receptor set was obtained from a young woman in good health. CDR3s include the opening cysteine and the closing phenylalanine or tryptophan. The order of the fields is J gene, V gene, D gene, clone size, CDR3 protein, CDR3 DNA. D genes are given only for firm matches. Some rows mark clone size as missing; the rest say once, few, many or name a class of expanded clone.

j_call: TRBJ2-7; v_call: TRBV29-1; d_call: -; clone_size: few; cdr3_aa: CSVHPAQYPYEQYF; cdr3_nt: TGCAGCGTCCACCCTGCCCAATACCCCTACGAGCAGTACTTC
j_call: TRBJ2-7; v_call: TRBV29-1; d_call: -; clone_size: -; cdr3_aa: CSVGRDITYEQYF; cdr3_nt: TGCAGCGTTGGAAGGGACATTACCTACGAGCAGTACTTC
j_call: TRBJ1-4; v_call: TRBV7-9; d_call: -; clone_size: -; cdr3_aa: CASRKGVLTTNEKLFF; cdr3_nt: TGTGCCAGCAGGAAGGGGGTCCTGACAACTAATGAAAAACTGTTTTTT
j_call: TRBJ1-5; v_call: TRBV5-1; d_call: -; clone_size: many; cdr3_aa: CASSLEGRNQPQHF; cdr3_nt: TGTGCCAGCAGCTTAGAAGGCCGTAATCAGCCCCAGCATTTT
j_call: TRBJ2-7; v_call: TRBV14; d_call: -; clone_size: -; cdr3_aa: CASSQDGRGKYEQYF; cdr3_nt: TGTGCCAGCAGCCAAGATGGCAGGGGCAAATACGAGCAGTACTTC
j_call: TRBJ2-3; v_call: TRBV12-3/TRBV12-4; d_call: TRBD2; clone_size: few; cdr3_aa: CASNVAGGPPDTQYF; cdr3_nt: TGTGCCAGCAATGTAGCGGGGGGGCCCCCAGATACGCAGTATTTT
j_call: TRBJ2-2; v_call: TRBV28; d_call: -; clone_size: few; cdr3_aa: CASRFGLGTGELFF; cdr3_nt: TGTGCCAGCAGATTTGGGCTGGGGACCGGGGAGCTGTTTTTT
j_call: TRBJ2-7; v_call: TRBV7-3; d_call: TRBD2; clone_size: few; cdr3_aa: CASSPSGGGGYEQYF; cdr3_nt: TGTGCCAGCAGCCCTAGCGGGGGCGGAGGCTACGAGCAGTACTTC
j_call: TRBJ2-1; v_call: TRBV29-1; d_call: -; clone_size: -; cdr3_aa: CSVEPSQTLRGGEQFF; cdr3_nt: TGCAGCGTTGAACCTTCCCAGACCCTGAGAGGCGGTGAGCAGTTCTTC
j_call: TRBJ2-3; v_call: TRBV6-5; d_call: TRBD2; clone_size: -; cdr3_aa: CASSYSGAGGRTSTQYF; cdr3_nt: TGTGCCAGCAGTTACTCGGGAGCGGGAGGGCGGACAAGTACGCAGTATTTT
j_call: TRBJ2-3; v_call: TRBV7-9; d_call: -; clone_size: -; cdr3_aa: CASSLAKGGATDTQYF; cdr3_nt: TGTGCCAGCAGCTTAGCGAAGGGGGGAGCGACAGATACGCAGTATTTT
j_call: TRBJ2-5; v_call: TRBV20-1; d_call: TRBD2; clone_size: many; cdr3_aa: CSASRDYKQETQYF; cdr3_nt: TGCAGTGCTTCCCGGGACTACAAACAAGAGACCCAGTACTTC
j_call: TRBJ1-2; v_call: TRBV15; d_call: -; clone_size: -; cdr3_aa: CATSEGPPYGYTF; cdr3_nt: TGTGCCACCAGCGAGGGACCGCCCTATGGCTACACCTTC
j_call: TRBJ2-7; v_call: TRBV20-1; d_call: TRBD1; clone_size: -; cdr3_aa: CSAVGTGNYEQYF; cdr3_nt: TGCAGTGCTGTCGGGACAGGGAACTACGAGCAGTACTTC
j_call: TRBJ2-5; v_call: TRBV29-1; d_call: TRBD2; clone_size: many; cdr3_aa: CSVEDIMAGGGEETQYF; cdr3_nt: TGCAGCGTTGAAGATATCATGGCGGGAGGAGGAGAAGAGACCCAGTACTTC
j_call: TRBJ2-1; v_call: TRBV4-3; d_call: -; clone_size: few; cdr3_aa: CASSQDRGRLQFF; cdr3_nt: TGCGCCAGCAGCCAAGATCGGGGCCGATTGCAGTTCTTC
j_call: TRBJ2-3; v_call: TRBV5-7; d_call: -; clone_size: many; cdr3_aa: CASGPGSYADTQYF; cdr3_nt: TGTGCCAGCGGCCCTGGGTCCTATGCAGATACGCAGTATTTT
j_call: TRBJ2-3; v_call: TRBV7-9; d_call: TRBD2; clone_size: many; cdr3_aa: CASSRGLAIDTQYF; cdr3_nt: TGTGCCAGCAGCCGTGGACTAGCGATAGATACGCAGTATTTT
j_call: TRBJ2-7; v_call: TRBV12-3/TRBV12-4; d_call: -; clone_size: -; cdr3_aa: CASSLGRGGIPSYEQYF; cdr3_nt: TGTGCCAGCAGTTTGGGAAGAGGCGGGATCCCCTCCTACGAGCAGTACTTC
j_call: TRBJ2-3; v_call: TRBV7-2; d_call: -; clone_size: many; cdr3_aa: CASRSTSDVADTQYF; cdr3_nt: TGTGCCAGCAGGTCAACTAGTGACGTCGCAGATACGCAGTATTTT
j_call: TRBJ2-7; v_call: TRBV20-1; d_call: -; clone_size: -; cdr3_aa: CSAPRFWDNFFEQYF; cdr3_nt: TGCAGTGCTCCCCGGTTCTGGGATAATTTTTTCGAGCAGTACTTC
j_call: TRBJ1-5; v_call: TRBV6-2/TRBV6-3; d_call: -; clone_size: -; cdr3_aa: CASSYLFGGEVGQPQHF; cdr3_nt: TGTGCCAGCAGTTATCTGTTCGGAGGGGAGGTAGGTCAGCCCCAGCATTTT
j_call: TRBJ2-3; v_call: TRBV3-1; d_call: -; clone_size: -; cdr3_aa: CASSQALFDRFGTDTQYF; cdr3_nt: TGTGCCAGCAGCCAGGCCTTATTTGATCGGTTCGGCACAGATACGCAGTATTTT
j_call: TRBJ2-3; v_call: TRBV19; d_call: -; clone_size: few; cdr3_aa: CASSGGKLFTDTQYF; cdr3_nt: TGTGCCAGTAGTGGGGGAAAACTCTTCACAGATACGCAGTATTTT
j_call: TRBJ2-1; v_call: TRBV28; d_call: -; clone_size: -; cdr3_aa: CASSSPRGQHNEQFF; cdr3_nt: TGTGCCAGCAGTTCCCCGCGGGGACAGCACAATGAGCAGTTCTTC
j_call: TRBJ2-1; v_call: TRBV11-2; d_call: -; clone_size: -; cdr3_aa: CASSLDSSFSSYNEQFF; cdr3_nt: TGTGCCAGCAGCTTAGATTCGTCTTTTAGCTCCTACAATGAGCAGTTCTTC
j_call: TRBJ1-1; v_call: TRBV7-9; d_call: -; clone_size: -; cdr3_aa: CASSLALGAEAFF; cdr3_nt: TGTGCCAGCAGCTTAGCGCTGGGAGCTGAAGCTTTCTTT
j_call: TRBJ2-1; v_call: TRBV12-3/TRBV12-4; d_call: TRBD2; clone_size: many; cdr3_aa: CASSFQTGTSGSKSSYNEQFF; cdr3_nt: TGTGCCAGCAGTTTTCAAACCGGGACTAGCGGGTCCAAGAGCTCCTACAATGAGCAGTTCTTC
j_call: TRBJ1-2; v_call: TRBV5-1; d_call: TRBD1; clone_size: -; cdr3_aa: CASSPGQASNYGYTF; cdr3_nt: TGCGCCAGCAGCCCCGGACAGGCCTCTAACTATGGCTACACCTTC
j_call: TRBJ2-1; v_call: TRBV7-6; d_call: TRBD1; clone_size: -; cdr3_aa: CASSTPRGGTGVPNEQFF; cdr3_nt: TGTGCCAGCAGCACTCCTCGGGGGGGGACAGGGGTCCCCAATGAGCAGTTCTTC
j_call: TRBJ2-7; v_call: TRBV6-5; d_call: -; clone_size: few; cdr3_aa: CASSYGSPGVYEQYF; cdr3_nt: TGTGCCAGCAGTTACGGGTCCCCTGGAGTTTACGAGCAGTACTTC
j_call: TRBJ2-3; v_call: TRBV6-1; d_call: -; clone_size: few; cdr3_aa: CASRPRPQGTDTQYF; cdr3_nt: TGTGCCAGCAGACCACGGCCCCAGGGCACAGATACGCAGTATTTT
j_call: TRBJ2-1; v_call: TRBV19; d_call: -; clone_size: few; cdr3_aa: CASSIPPGVRGSTSYNEQFF; cdr3_nt: TGTGCCAGTAGTATTCCTCCCGGCGTCAGGGGATCCACATCCTACAATGAGCAGTTCTTC
j_call: TRBJ2-1; v_call: TRBV6-2/TRBV6-3; d_call: TRBD2; clone_size: many; cdr3_aa: CASTRGLADQEQFF; cdr3_nt: TGTGCCAGCACCAGGGGACTAGCGGACCAGGAGCAGTTCTTC
j_call: TRBJ2-2; v_call: TRBV7-9; d_call: TRBD2; clone_size: -; cdr3_aa: CASSRQTSLNTGELFF; cdr3_nt: TGTGCCAGCAGCAGACAGACTAGCCTAAACACCGGGGAGCTGTTTTTT
j_call: TRBJ2-6; v_call: TRBV11-1; d_call: -; clone_size: -; cdr3_aa: CASSLGRDKPSGANVLTF; cdr3_nt: TGTGCCAGCAGCTTAGGCCGGGACAAGCCTTCTGGGGCCAACGTCCTGACTTTC
j_call: TRBJ2-3; v_call: TRBV27; d_call: TRBD2; clone_size: -; cdr3_aa: CASTLTSGAGTQYF; cdr3_nt: TGTGCCAGCACCCTAACTAGCGGGGCGGGTACGCAGTATTTT
j_call: TRBJ2-7; v_call: TRBV4-2; d_call: TRBD2; clone_size: few; cdr3_aa: CASSQARAGPSSYEQYF; cdr3_nt: TGTGCCAGCAGCCAAGCACGAGCGGGACCGAGCTCCTACGAGCAGTACTTC
j_call: TRBJ2-5; v_call: TRBV4-3; d_call: TRBD2; clone_size: few; cdr3_aa: CASSQDQSAGDEETQYF; cdr3_nt: TGCGCCAGCAGCCAAGATCAATCAGCGGGAGACGAAGAGACCCAGTACTTC
j_call: TRBJ2-2; v_call: TRBV5-1; d_call: TRBD2; clone_size: few; cdr3_aa: CASSLDPAGGSYTGELFF; cdr3_nt: TGCGCCAGCAGCTTGGATCCAGCGGGGGGATCGTACACCGGGGAGCTGTTTTTT